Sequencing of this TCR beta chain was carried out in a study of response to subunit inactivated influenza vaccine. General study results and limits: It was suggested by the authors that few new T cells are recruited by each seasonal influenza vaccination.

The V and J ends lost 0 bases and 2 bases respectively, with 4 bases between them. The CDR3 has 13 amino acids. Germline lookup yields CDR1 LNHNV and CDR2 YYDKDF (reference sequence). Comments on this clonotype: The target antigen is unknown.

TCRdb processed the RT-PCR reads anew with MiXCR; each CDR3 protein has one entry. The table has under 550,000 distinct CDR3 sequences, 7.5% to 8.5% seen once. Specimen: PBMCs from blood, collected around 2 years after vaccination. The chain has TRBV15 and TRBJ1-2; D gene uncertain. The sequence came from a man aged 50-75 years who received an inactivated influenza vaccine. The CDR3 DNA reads TGTGCCACCAGCAGAGAGAACAACTATGGCTACACCTTC. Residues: CATSRENNYGYTF.